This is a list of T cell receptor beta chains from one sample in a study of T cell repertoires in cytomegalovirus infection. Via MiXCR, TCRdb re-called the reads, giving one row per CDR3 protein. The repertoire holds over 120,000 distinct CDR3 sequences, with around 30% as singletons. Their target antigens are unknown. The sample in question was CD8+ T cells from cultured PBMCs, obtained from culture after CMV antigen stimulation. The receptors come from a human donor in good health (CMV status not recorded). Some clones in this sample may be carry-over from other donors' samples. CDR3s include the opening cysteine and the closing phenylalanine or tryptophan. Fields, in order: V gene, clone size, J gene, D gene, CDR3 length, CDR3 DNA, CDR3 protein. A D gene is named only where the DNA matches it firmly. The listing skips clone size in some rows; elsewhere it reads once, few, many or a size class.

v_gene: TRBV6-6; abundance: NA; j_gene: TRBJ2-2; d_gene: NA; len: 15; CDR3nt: TGTGCCAGCAGTTACGTTCAGGGAAACACCGGGGAGCTGTTTTTT; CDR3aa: CASSYVQGNTGELFF
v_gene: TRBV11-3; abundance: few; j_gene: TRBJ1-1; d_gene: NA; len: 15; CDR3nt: TGTGCCAGCAGCCCCCGGGAAGGGTTGAACACTGAAGCTTTCTTT; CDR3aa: CASSPREGLNTEAFF
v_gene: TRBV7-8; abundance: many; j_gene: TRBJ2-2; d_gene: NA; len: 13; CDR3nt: TGTGCCAGCAGGACTCCGAACACCGGGGAGCTGTTTTTT; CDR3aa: CASRTPNTGELFF
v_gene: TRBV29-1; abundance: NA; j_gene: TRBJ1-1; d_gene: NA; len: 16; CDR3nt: TGCAGCGTTGATTTGAGGGTTGGGGGAGAGAACACTGAAGCTTTCTTT; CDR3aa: CSVDLRVGGENTEAFF
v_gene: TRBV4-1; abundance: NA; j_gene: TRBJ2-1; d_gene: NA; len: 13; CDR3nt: TGCGCCAGCAGCCAAGGTTGGGGGTTTGAGCAGTTCTTC; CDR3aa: CASSQGWGFEQFF
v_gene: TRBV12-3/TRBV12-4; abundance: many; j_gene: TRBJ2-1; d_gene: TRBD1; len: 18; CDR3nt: TGTGCCAGCAGTCCTCAACCAGGGACAGAAGGGGCCTACAATGAGCAGTTCTTC; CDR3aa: CASSPQPGTEGAYNEQFF
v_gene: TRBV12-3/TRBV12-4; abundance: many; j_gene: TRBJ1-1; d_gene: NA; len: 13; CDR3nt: TGTGCCAGCAGTTTCAGTTTGGGCACTGAAGCTTTCTTT; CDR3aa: CASSFSLGTEAFF
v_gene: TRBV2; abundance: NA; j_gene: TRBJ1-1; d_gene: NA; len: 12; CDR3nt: TGTGCCAGCAACGAGGGACTCACTGAAGCTTTCTTT; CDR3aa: CASNEGLTEAFF
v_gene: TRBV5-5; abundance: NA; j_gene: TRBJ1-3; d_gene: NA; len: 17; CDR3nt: TGTGCCAGCAGCTTGGCCTTCGGGGGTGCGGCTGGAAACACCATATATTTT; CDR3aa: CASSLAFGGAAGNTIYF
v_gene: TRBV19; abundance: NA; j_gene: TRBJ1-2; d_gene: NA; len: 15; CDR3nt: TGTGCCAGTAGTAGCCCCAGGGCGCTGAACTATGGCTACACCTTC; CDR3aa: CASSSPRALNYGYTF
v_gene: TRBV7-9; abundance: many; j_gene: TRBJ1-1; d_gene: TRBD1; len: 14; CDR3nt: TGTGCCAGCAGGCCCGGGACAGTGAACACTGAAGCTTTCTTT; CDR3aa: CASRPGTVNTEAFF
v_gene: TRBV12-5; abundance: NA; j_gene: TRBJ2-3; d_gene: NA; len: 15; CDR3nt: TGTGCTAGTGGTTTGGGACAAGGACGTGCAGATACGCAGTATTTT; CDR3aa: CASGLGQGRADTQYF
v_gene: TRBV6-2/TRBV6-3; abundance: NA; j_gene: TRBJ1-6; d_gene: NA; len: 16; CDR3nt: TGTGCCAGCAGTAAGCCCCGGGAACGTTCGAGGACACCCCTCCACTTT; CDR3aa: CASSKPRERSRTPLHF
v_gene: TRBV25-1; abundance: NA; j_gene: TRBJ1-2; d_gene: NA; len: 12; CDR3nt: TGTGCCAGCAGTGCGGGGGCCAAGGGCTACACCTTC; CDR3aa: CASSAGAKGYTF
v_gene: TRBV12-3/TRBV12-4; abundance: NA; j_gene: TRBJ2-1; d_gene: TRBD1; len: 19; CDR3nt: TGTGCCAGCAGTTTAACCTTGGTATATGAGGGACAGGGAGTACATGAGCAGTTCTTC; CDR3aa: CASSLTLVYEGQGVHEQFF
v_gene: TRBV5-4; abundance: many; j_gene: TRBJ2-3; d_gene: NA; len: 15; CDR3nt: TGTGCCAGCAGCCCTTCCATCGGTCAAGGGGATACGCAGTATTTT; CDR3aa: CASSPSIGQGDTQYF
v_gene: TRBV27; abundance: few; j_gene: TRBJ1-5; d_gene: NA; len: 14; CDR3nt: TGTGCCAGCAGTTTATCCCCCGGCCTGGGGCCCCAGCATTTT; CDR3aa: CASSLSPGLGPQHF
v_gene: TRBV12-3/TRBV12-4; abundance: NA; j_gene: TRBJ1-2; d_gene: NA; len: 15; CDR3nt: TGTGCCAGCAGTTCCGGACTAGGGGATGGCCAGGGCTACACCTTC; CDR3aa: CASSSGLGDGQGYTF
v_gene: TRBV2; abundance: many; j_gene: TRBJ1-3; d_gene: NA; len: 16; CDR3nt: TGTGCCAGCAGTGAATCATACAGGAGCTCTGGAAACACCATATATTTT; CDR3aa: CASSESYRSSGNTIYF
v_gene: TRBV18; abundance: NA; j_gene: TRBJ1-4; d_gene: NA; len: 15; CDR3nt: TGTGCCAGCTCACCACCTTCGGGGACTAATGAAAAACTGTTTTTT; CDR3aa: CASSPPSGTNEKLFF
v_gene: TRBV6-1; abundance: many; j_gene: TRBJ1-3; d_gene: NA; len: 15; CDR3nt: TGTGCCAGCAGTCGGACGGACAGCTCTGGAAACACCATATATTTT; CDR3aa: CASSRTDSSGNTIYF
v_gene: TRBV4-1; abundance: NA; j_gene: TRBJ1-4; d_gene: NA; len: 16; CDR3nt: TGCGCCAGCAGCCGCCCCTCTGGACAGAACTATGAAAAACTGTTTTTT; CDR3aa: CASSRPSGQNYEKLFF
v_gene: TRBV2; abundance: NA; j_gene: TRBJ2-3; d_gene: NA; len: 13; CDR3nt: TGTGCCAGCAGTGATCAGGTGACAGATACGCAGTATTTT; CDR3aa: CASSDQVTDTQYF
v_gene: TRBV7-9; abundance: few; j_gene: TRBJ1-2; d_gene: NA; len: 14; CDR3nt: TGTGCCAGCAGCCCCCCCCAGGGGCTCTATGGCTACACCTTC; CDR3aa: CASSPPQGLYGYTF
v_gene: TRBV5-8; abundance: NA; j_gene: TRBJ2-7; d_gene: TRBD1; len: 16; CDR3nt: TGTGCCAGCAGCGGCTTCCGGGACAGGATCACCTACGAGCAGTACTTC; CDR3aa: CASSGFRDRITYEQYF
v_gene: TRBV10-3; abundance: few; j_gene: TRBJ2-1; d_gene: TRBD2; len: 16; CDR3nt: TGTGCCATCAGCGGGACTAGCGGGGGGAAAGACAATGAGCAGTTCTTC; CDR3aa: CAISGTSGGKDNEQFF
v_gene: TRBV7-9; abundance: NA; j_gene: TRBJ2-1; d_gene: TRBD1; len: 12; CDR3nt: TGTGCCAGCAGCGATCGGACAGGGGGGCAGTTCTTC; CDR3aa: CASSDRTGGQFF
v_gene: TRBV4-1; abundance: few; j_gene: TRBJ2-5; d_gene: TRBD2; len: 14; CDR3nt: TGCGCCAGCAGCCCCGCGTCCGGGGGGGAGACCCAGTACTTC; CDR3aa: CASSPASGGETQYF
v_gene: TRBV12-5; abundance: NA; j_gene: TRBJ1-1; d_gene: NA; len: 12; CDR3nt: TGTGCTAGTGGTTGGGGTGCCACTGAAGCTTTCTTT; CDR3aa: CASGWGATEAFF
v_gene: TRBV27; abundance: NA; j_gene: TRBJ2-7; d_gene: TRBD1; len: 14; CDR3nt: TGTGCCAGCAGTTTAGGGACAGGGGTTGGGGAGCAGTACTTC; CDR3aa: CASSLGTGVGEQYF
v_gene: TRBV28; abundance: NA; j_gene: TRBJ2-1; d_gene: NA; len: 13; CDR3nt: TGTACCAGCAGTACCCGGTCCTACAATGAGCAGTTCTTC; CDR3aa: CTSSTRSYNEQFF
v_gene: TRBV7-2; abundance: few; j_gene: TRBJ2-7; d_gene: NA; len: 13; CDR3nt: TGTGCCAGCAGCTCCGGGACCGGGTTCGAGCAGTACTTC; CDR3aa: CASSSGTGFEQYF
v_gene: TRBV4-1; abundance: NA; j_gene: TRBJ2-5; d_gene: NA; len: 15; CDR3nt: TGCGCCAGCAGCCAAGGAGGGGGGAGTTCAGAGACCCAGTACTTC; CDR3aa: CASSQGGGSSETQYF
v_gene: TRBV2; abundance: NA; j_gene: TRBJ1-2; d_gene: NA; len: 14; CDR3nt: TGTGCCAGCAGCGGTATAAACCTTAACTATGGCTACACCTTC; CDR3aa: CASSGINLNYGYTF
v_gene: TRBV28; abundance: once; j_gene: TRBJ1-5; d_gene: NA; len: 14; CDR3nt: TGTGCCAGCAGTTTTTGGGACACAAGTCAGCCCCAGCATTTT; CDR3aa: CASSFWDTSQPQHF
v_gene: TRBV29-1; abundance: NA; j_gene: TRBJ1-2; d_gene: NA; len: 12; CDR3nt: TGCAGCGTGGAGGACAGATACTATGGCTACACCTTC; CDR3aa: CSVEDRYYGYTF
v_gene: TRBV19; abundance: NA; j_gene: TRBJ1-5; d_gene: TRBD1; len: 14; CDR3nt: TGTGCCAGTAGGGGGACAGTTGGAAATCAGCCCCAGCATTTT; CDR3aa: CASRGTVGNQPQHF
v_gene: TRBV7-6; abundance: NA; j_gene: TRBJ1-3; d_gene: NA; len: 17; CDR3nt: TGTGCCAGCAGCTTAGCACCGGGGGCGAGCTCTGGAAACACCATATATTTT; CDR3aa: CASSLAPGASSGNTIYF
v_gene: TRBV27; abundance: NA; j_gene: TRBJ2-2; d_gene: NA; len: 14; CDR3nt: TGTGCCAGCAGTTTGGCAGAATACACCGGGGAGCTGTTTTTT; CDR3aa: CASSLAEYTGELFF
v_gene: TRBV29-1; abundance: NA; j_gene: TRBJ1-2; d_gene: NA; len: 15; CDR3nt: TGCAGCGTCCAACAACCCGGACAGCGAGACTATGGCTACACCTTC; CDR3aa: CSVQQPGQRDYGYTF
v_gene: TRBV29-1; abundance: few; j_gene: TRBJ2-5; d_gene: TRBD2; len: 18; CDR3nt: TGCAGCGTTGATGGGGAACGCCCTTTTAGCGGGGGGCTGGAGACCCAGTACTTC; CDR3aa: CSVDGERPFSGGLETQYF
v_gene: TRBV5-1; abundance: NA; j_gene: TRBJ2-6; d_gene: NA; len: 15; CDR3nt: TGCGCCAGCAGCTTGGCAGGGGCTGGGGCCAACGTCCTGACTTTC; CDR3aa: CASSLAGAGANVLTF
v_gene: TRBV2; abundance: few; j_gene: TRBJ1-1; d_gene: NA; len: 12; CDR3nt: TGTGCCCCTCAGCCGTCGAACACTGAAGCTTTCTTT; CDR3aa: CAPQPSNTEAFF
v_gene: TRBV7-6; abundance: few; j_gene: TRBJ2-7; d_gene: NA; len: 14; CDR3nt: TGTGCCAGCAGCTGGGGCGCGGACTCCTACGAGCAGTACTTC; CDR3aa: CASSWGADSYEQYF
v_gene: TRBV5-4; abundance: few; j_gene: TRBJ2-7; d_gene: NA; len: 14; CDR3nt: TGTGCCAGCAGCTTGTCCGACAGTTCCTACGAGCAGTACTTC; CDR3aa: CASSLSDSSYEQYF
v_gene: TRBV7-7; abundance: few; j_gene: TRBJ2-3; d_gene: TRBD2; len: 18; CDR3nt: TGTGCCAGCAGCTTAGAAAACGTGCGGGGGGGCGGGATAGATACGCAGTATTTT; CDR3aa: CASSLENVRGGGIDTQYF
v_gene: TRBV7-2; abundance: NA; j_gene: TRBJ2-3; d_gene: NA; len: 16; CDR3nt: TGTGCCAGCAGCTCCGTCCGGGGGTGGTACACAGATACGCAGTATTTT; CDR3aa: CASSSVRGWYTDTQYF
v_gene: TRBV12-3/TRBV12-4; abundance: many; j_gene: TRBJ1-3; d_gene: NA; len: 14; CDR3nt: TGTGCCAGCAGCCAGGGCAGGGGTGGAAACACCATATATTTT; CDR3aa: CASSQGRGGNTIYF
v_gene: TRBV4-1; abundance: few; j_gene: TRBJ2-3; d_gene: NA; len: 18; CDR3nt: TGCGCCAGCAGCCAAGGGCTCCCGCCTGGCGGGGGCACAGATACGCAGTATTTT; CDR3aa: CASSQGLPPGGGTDTQYF
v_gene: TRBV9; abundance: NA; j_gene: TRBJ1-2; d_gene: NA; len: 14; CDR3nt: TGTGCCAGCAGCGTGGGCAGCTTAGTAAATGGCTACACCTTC; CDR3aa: CASSVGSLVNGYTF
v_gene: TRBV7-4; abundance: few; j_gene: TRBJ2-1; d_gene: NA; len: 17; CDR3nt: TGTGCCAGCAGCTGGGTGGGGGCGCAAGGCTCCTACAATGAGCAGTTCTTC; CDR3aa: CASSWVGAQGSYNEQFF
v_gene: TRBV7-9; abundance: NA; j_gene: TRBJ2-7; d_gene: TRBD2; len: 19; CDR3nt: TGTGCCAGCAGCTTAGGGGGACTAGCGGGGGGCCCATCCTCCTACGAGCAGTACTTC; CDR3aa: CASSLGGLAGGPSSYEQYF